These 5 T cell receptor beta chains were sequenced from one sample in a study of blood T cell repertoires in COVID-19. The table came from immunoSEQ multiplex PCR; TCRdb's copy has only in-frame clones and leaves some out. The sample includes under 300,000 clones, around 85% of them seen just once. The sequenced sample consisted of peripheral blood. These receptors all come from a woman in her 70s with acute or convalescent COVID-19.

The V and J genes are TRBV18 and TRBJ2-3; 7 nucleotides line up with TRBD2. CDR3 length: 16 amino acids. V lost 3 bases and J lost 4; bases outside the gene matches: 10. In germline, CDR1 is KGHSH, CDR2 LQKENI. CDR3 nucleotide sequence: TGTGCCAGCTCACCCCCGAGGACTAGAGTAGCAGATACGCAGTATTTT. It is translated as CASSPPRTRVADTQYF.

In DNA form, the CDR3 reads TGTGCCAGCAGTTCCCCCTTATCTGCCTACGAGCAGTACTTC. This translates into CASSSPLSAYEQYF. The V and J genes are TRBV28 and TRBJ2-7; D remains unclear. Per the germline V gene, CDR1 is MDHEN and CDR2 is SYDVKM. V was trimmed by 4 bases and J by 2 bases, leaving 12 bases between them. The CDR3 has 14 residues.

This chain uses TRBV5-5 with TRBJ2-7; D perhaps matches TRBD1 (6 bases). Trimming left V 2 bases short and J 5 bases short, with 17 bases between. Germline V lookup: CDR1 SGHKS, CDR2 YYEKEE (reference sequence). This CDR3 comprises 15 residues. The CDR3 loop reads CASSLRGSEYDEQYF. The CDR3 DNA is TGTGCCAGCAGCTTAAGGGGGTCAGAATACGACGAGCAGTACTTC.

This clone was recorded once. The genes are TRBV4-1 and TRBJ2-1, with a tentative D call TRBD1 (5 bases). V lost 6 bases and J lost 5, with 17 bases in between. The CDR3 consists of 15 residues. CDR1 is MGHRA, CDR2 YSYEKL, per germline. The CDR3 region is CASSPTATANNEQFF. CDR3 nucleotide sequence: TGCGCCAGCAGTCCGACCGCGACAGCGAACAATGAGCAGTTCTTC.

The CDR3 region is CASSRPGSGETQYF. CDR3 in DNA: TGTGCCAGCAGCCGGCCGGGTTCTGGGGAGACCCAGTACTTC. This chain joins TRBV7-9 and TRBJ2-5; D remains ambiguous. CDR3 length: 14 residues. The germline gives CDR1 SEHNR, CDR2 FQNEAQ (reference sequence). Trimming stripped 5 bases from V and 5 bases from J, with 15 bases between.